Below, one T cell receptor (beta chain) is given with its context. The data were obtained in a study of blood T cell repertoires in COVID-19. Overall study: From the United States, Italy and Spain came samples of acute and convalescent COVID-19. PBMCs, B-cell-depleted T cells, or T cells provided the cDNA or gDNA that made up the material.

Authors' data handling: Reference gene primer amplification gave estimated nucleated cell counts. The repertoire was sequenced with immunoSEQ multiplex PCR; TCRdb's copy has only in-frame clones and lacks some. That table furnishes V, J and clone size, whereas the DNA furnished D and trimming. The table has approximately 260,000 clones, under 85% seen once; the top ten hold roughly 4.2%. Trimming removed 3 bases from V and 7 bases from J, with 7 bases in between. The CDR3 is 12 residues long. Per the germline V gene, CDR1 is LNHDA and CDR2 is SQIVND (reference sequence). This rearrangement joins TRBV19 to TRBJ1-5; D is ambiguous. Source material: peripheral blood. The receptor comes from a woman aged 40 to 49 with active or convalescent COVID-19. The CDR3 coding sequence is TGTGCCAGTAGTATTGCGGGGCAGCCCCAGCATTTT. Translated, it gives CASSIAGQPQHF. Looking up the rest from reference TRBV19 and TRBJ1-5 gives the full variable domain: DGGITQSPKYLFRKEGQNVTLSCEQNLNHDAMYWYRQDPGQGLRLIYYSQIVNDFQKGDIAEGYSVSREKKESFPLTVTSAQKNPTAFYLCASSIAGQPQHFGDGTRLSIL.